The T cell receptor beta chain described here comes from a study of blood T cell repertoires in COVID-19. The overall study: Whether acute or convalescent, the COVID-19 samples came from the United States, Italy and Spain.

Germline-derived CDR1 and CDR2 are GTSNPN and SVGIG (reference sequence). There are 13 residues in the CDR3. Sequencing used immunoSEQ multiplex PCR; TCRdb keeps in-frame clones, though not all of them. The sample yields 210,000 or so clones, roughly 79% seen once. Participants spanned ages roughly 18 to 95 years and resided in around 25 US areas. Clinical history reported by participants formed the basis on which cohorts were assigned. This chain connects TRBV30 to TRBJ1-3; D unclear. Sequenced material: PBMCs or T cells enriched from blood (not recorded which). This TCR came from a woman aged 50 to 60 with acute COVID-19. The CDR3 DNA reads as TGTGCTTCAAAGATGGGCGCTGGAAACACCATATATTTT. Amino acids: CASKMGAGNTIYF. The variable domain in full, completed from reference TRBV30 and TRBJ1-3, reads SQTIHQWPATLVQPVGSPLSLECTVEGTSNPNLYWYRQAAGRGLQLLFYSVGIGQISSEVPQNLSASRPQDRQFILSSKKLLLSDSGFYLCASKMGAGNTIYFGEGSWLTVV.